One sample yielded the 14 T cell receptor beta chains listed below, sequenced in a study of blood T cell repertoires in COVID-19. Assay used: immunoSEQ multiplex PCR; TCRdb lists only in-frame clones, some missing. The sample lists 300,000 to 400,000 clones; more than 85% were seen once. The specimen sequenced was peripheral blood. The receptors here all came from a human donor in a cohort sampled during active COVID-19.

The chain is built from TRBV25-1 and TRBJ2-1, with TRBD1 matching over 7 bases. Germline CDR1 MGHDK, CDR2 SYGVNS. The CDR3 covers 18 residues. Trimming took 0 bases from V and 8 from J; bases not matched to a gene: 16. Here the CDR3 DNA reads TGTGCCAGCAGTGAATATAGGTCGAAACAGGGGATGAGGGATGAGCAGTTCTTC. Translation: CASSEYRSKQGMRDEQFF.

The chain employs TRBV14 and TRBJ2-7, with 8 bases aligning to TRBD1. J was trimmed by 6 bases and V by 2 bases; bases with no gene match: 9. The CDR3 has 15 amino acids. Germline CDR1 SGHDN, CDR2 FVKESK. CDR3 bases: TGTGCCAGCAGCCAAACAGGGGGTGGGATCGGCGAGCAGTACTTC. It codes for CASSQTGGGIGEQYF.

The rearrangement links TRBV30 to TRBJ2-1; D perhaps matches TRBD2 (7 bases). V lost 8 bases, J lost 7 bases, and 18 bases lay in between. This CDR3 has 13 amino acids. The germline CDR1 and CDR2 sequences are GTSNPN and SVGIG (reference sequence). CDR3 coding DNA: TGTGCCGTGCGGGGGCCACCGGGGAATGAGCAGTTCTTC. Its translation: CAVRGPPGNEQFF.

To note about this clone: Other DNA sequences in the sample encode the same CDR3. This chain joins TRBV5-1 and TRBJ2-1, with D perhaps matching TRBD2 (5 bases). The CDR3 extends over 15 amino acids. Trimming stripped 0 bases from V and 5 bases from J, with 12 bases between. Germline CDR1 is SGHRS and CDR2 is YFSETQ. This CDR3 reads CASSLAPGSHNEQFF. The CDR3 DNA follows: TGCGCCAGCAGCTTGGCACCGGGATCCCACAATGAGCAGTTCTTC.

The gene calls are TRBV30 and TRBJ2-1; perhaps TRBD1 as D (6 bases). Deletions cut 3 bases from V and 5 bases from J, with 11 bases between. This CDR3 is 13 amino acids long. Germline V CDR1 and CDR2: GTSNPN, SVGIG (reference sequence). The CDR3 DNA sequence: TGTGCCTGGAGAGAGGACAGCCACAATGAGCAGTTCTTC. As protein: CAWREDSHNEQFF.

The rearrangement joins TRBV30 to TRBJ1-4; 7 nucleotides line up with TRBD1. CDR1 is GTSNPN, CDR2 SVGIG, per germline (reference sequence). CDR3 length: 14 residues. V gave up 4 bases and J gave up 0 bases; unmatched junction bases: 2. The CDR3 here is CAWKTGTTNEKLFF. CDR3 DNA: TGTGCCTGGAAGACAGGGACAACTAATGAAAAACTGTTTTTT.

The rearrangement joins TRBV7-6 to TRBJ1-2; D may be TRBD1 (5 bases). The CDR3 spans 13 residues. CDR1 is SGHVS and CDR2 is FNYEAQ in the germline V gene. V was shortened by 1 base and J by 8 bases, with 11 bases between the two germline ends. CDR3 region: CASSLESGSGYTF. CDR3 DNA: TGTGCCAGCAGCTTAGAATCAGGGTCCGGCTACACCTTC.

J is TRBJ2-6 and V is TRBV19; D is perhaps TRBD1 (6 bases). The CDR3 totals 18 residues. CDR1 and CDR2 from the germline V gene are LNHDA and SQIVND (reference sequence). The V end lost 3 bases, the J end lost 4 bases, and 19 bases lay between the germline ends. The CDR3 bases are TGTGCCAGTAGTATGACAGGCAGGGTAGCGTCCGGGGCCAACGTCCTGACTTTC. It is translated as CASSMTGRVASGANVLTF.

The CDR3 DNA follows: TGTGCCAGCAGCCCACTACAGGGTAGTGGAAACACCATATATTTT. Protein product: CASSPLQGSGNTIYF. The gene calls are TRBV7-6 and TRBJ1-3; tentative D call: TRBD1 (6 bases). Germline assignment: CDR1 SGHVS and CDR2 FNYEAQ. This CDR3 is 15 amino acids long. Trimming removed 5 bases from V and 3 bases from J, with 14 bases in between.

J is TRBJ2-1 and V is TRBV6-2 or TRBV6-3, with TRBD2 matching 8 bases. The CDR3 spans 16 residues. J was trimmed by 0 bases and V by 6 bases; bases with no gene match: 7. Germline CDR1 reads MNHEY; CDR2 reads SVGEGT. CDR3 coding DNA: TGTGCCAGCAGCTCGAGACTAGCGAGCTCCTACAATGAGCAGTTCTTC. Translating it yields CASSSRLASSYNEQFF.

The V and J genes are TRBV19 and TRBJ1-3; D unclear. V shed 6 bases and J shed 0 bases, with 9 bases lying between them. In germline, CDR1 is LNHDA, CDR2 SQIVND (reference sequence). CDR3 length equals 14 residues. Here the CDR3 reads CASRLVGSGNTIYF. CDR3 nucleotide sequence: TGTGCCAGTAGACTCGTCGGCTCTGGAAACACCATATATTTT.

V usage is TRBV6-6 and J usage is TRBJ1-5; D is unresolved. V lost 2 bases, J lost 3 bases, and 14 bases lay in between. This CDR3 contains 16 residues. Germline V gene sequence: CDR1 MNHNY, CDR2 SVGAGI (reference sequence). In nucleotides, the CDR3 is TGTGCCAGCAGTTACGCCACAGTCCAGTTCAATCAGCCCCAGCATTTT. It is translated as CASSYATVQFNQPQHF.

The chain links TRBV7-9 to TRBJ2-2; TRBD2 matches 9 bases. Trimming cost V 5 bases and J 5 bases; bases outside gene matches: 12. The CDR3 extends over 17 amino acids. Per the germline V gene, CDR1 is SEHNR and CDR2 is FQNEAQ (reference sequence). In DNA form, the CDR3 reads TGTGCCAGCAGCGCAGAGGAAATAGCGGGAGAAACCGGGGAGCTGTTTTTT. Translation gives CASSAEEIAGETGELFF.

The chain employs TRBV7-9 and TRBJ2-3, with 13 bases fitting TRBD2. CDR1 SEHNR and CDR2 FQNEAQ come from the germline V gene (reference sequence). This CDR3 is built from 17 residues. V was clipped by 1 base and J by 4 bases; unmatched bases: 5. The CDR3 bases are TGTGCCAGCAGCTTAGTCCCTACTAGCGGGGGGGCAGATACGCAGTATTTT. Amino acid sequence: CASSLVPTSGGADTQYF.